The present TCR beta chain was sequenced within a study of T cell clones after liver transplantation. Overall study: TCRbeta sequencing after a pre-transplant mixed lymphocyte reaction identified graft-donor-reactive clones, later tracked in post-transplant blood. At least one year of complete immunosuppression withdrawal without enzymes over twice normal defined tolerance.

General study results and limits: Post-transplant, graft-donor-reactive CD4 TCRbeta sequences in blood dropped significantly in 5 of 8 subjects. Low donor cell numbers restricted donor-reactive repertoire measurement in a couple of subjects.

Regarding this clone: Its specificity is not known.

CDR1 is SGDLS, CDR2 YYNGEE, per germline. The CDR3 is made up of 16 amino acids. V was clipped by 4 bases and J by 3 bases; unmatched bases: 8. Here immunoSEQ multiplex PCR was the method, and the copy in TCRdb shows in-frame clones only, minus some. The sample yields around 100,000 clones, about 88% seen once. The TCR comes from a human patient who received a liver transplant. Certain T cells may be donor cells from the graft. The sequenced sample was CD4+ T cells from blood, obtained 45 to 50 months after liver transplant. V usage is TRBV9 and J usage is TRBJ1-3, with 9 bases that match TRBD1. CDR3 amino acids: CASSQGQGAYGNTIYF. The CDR3 DNA reads TGTGCCAGCAGCCAGGGACAGGGAGCATATGGAAACACCATATATTTT.